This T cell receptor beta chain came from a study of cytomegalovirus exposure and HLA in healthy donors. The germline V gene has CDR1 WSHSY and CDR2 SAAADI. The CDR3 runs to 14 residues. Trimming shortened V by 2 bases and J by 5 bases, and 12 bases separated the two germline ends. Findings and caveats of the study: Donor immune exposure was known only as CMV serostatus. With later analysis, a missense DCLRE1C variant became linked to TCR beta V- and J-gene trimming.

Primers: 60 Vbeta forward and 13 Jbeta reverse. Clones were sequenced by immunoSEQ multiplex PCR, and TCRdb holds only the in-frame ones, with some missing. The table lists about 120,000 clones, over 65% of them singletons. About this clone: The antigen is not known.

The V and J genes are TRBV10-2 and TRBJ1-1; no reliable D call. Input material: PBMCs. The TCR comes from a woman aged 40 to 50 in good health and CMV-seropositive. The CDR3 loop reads CASSEATRGTEAFF. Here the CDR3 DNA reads TGCGCCAGCAGTGAGGCCACCCGGGGAACTGAAGCTTTCTTT.